This T cell receptor (beta chain) was sequenced during a study of OX40 agonist ivuxolimab in advanced cancers. Study results and caveats: Relative to CD4+, CD8+ T cells held more expanded clones on average.

About this clone itself: The antigen is not known.

CDR1 is SGHTA and CDR2 is FQGNSA in the germline V gene. The CDR3 extends over 15 amino acids. V gave up 5 bases and J gave up 2 bases; unmatched junction bases: 7. Sequenced by immunoSEQ multiplex PCR; TCRdb stores in-frame clones only, minus some. Seen here are tens of thousands of clones, 80% to 90% observed once, and the top ten hold around 1.5%. The chain recombines TRBV7-2 with TRBJ2-3; 7 bases line up with TRBD1. Sequenced material: CD4+ or CD8+ T cells sorted from blood, taken in a trial of the OX40 agonist ivuxolimab. The sequence came from an adult with an advanced solid tumor such as melanoma, head and neck, liver or kidney cancer. CDR3 loop: CASSEDRWDTDTQYF. The CDR3 bases are TGTGCCAGCAGCGAGGACAGGTGGGACACAGATACGCAGTATTTT.